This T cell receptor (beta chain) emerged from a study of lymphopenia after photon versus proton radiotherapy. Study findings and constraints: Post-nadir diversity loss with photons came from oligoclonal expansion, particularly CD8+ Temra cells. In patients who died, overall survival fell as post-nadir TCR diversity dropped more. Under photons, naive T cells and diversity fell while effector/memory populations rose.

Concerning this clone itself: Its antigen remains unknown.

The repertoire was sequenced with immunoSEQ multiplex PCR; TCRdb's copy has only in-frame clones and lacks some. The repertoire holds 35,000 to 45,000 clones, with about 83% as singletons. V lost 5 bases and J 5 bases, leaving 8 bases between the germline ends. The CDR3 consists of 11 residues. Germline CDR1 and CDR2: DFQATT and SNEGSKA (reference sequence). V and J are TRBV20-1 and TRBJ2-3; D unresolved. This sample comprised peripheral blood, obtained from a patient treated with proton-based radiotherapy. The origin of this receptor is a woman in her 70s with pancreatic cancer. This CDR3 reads CSAYRQDTQYF. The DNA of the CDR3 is TGCAGTGCTTACCGGCAAGATACGCAGTATTTT.